A selection of T cell receptor beta chains follows, all from one sample in a study of shared clonotypes between healthy human individuals. Libraries were prepared by immunoSEQ multiplex PCR; TCRdb keeps only in-frame clonotypes and omits some of them. This sample has hundreds of thousands of clones, with 95% found just once. Sequences were obtained from naive CD8+ T cells sorted from blood. The receptors shown here come from a woman under 40 in good health. The CDR3 runs from the conserved cysteine through the conserved F or W. The D gene is left open where the match is weak. Rows may omit the clone size; those that give it use once, few, many or a size class.

len | j_gene | d_gene | abundance | v_gene | CDR3aa | CDR3nt
16 | TRBJ2-4 | TRBD1 | NA | TRBV27 | CASSLQTGGTKNIQYF | TGTGCCAGCAGCCTTCAGACAGGGGGGACCAAAAACATTCAGTACTTC
12 | TRBJ2-7 | NA | NA | TRBV6-1 | CASTPPALEQYF | TGTGCCAGCACTCCCCCGGCCCTCGAGCAGTACTTC
15 | TRBJ1-2 | TRBD1 | NA | TRBV4-1 | CASSQNDRDNYGYTF | TGCGCCAGCAGCCAAAATGACAGGGATAACTATGGCTACACCTTC
11 | TRBJ2-7 | NA | NA | TRBV27 | CASSMGREQYF | TGTGCCAGTAGCATGGGCCGGGAGCAGTACTTC
14 | TRBJ2-7 | NA | once | TRBV19 | CASSSRADSYEQYF | TGTGCCAGTAGTAGTCGAGCAGATTCCTACGAGCAGTACTTC
15 | TRBJ2-2 | NA | NA | TRBV5-1 | CASSSNLGKTGELFF | TGCGCCAGCAGCTCAAATTTAGGGAAGACCGGGGAGCTGTTTTTT
15 | TRBJ1-2 | NA | NA | TRBV6-5 | CASSSSAQQSNGYTF | TGTGCCAGCAGTTCCTCCGCGCAGCAGTCAAATGGCTACACCTTC
15 | TRBJ1-4 | NA | few | TRBV5-6 | CASSRGGHGDEKLFF | TGTGCCAGCAGCCGCGGGGGGCACGGTGATGAAAAACTGTTTTTT
16 | TRBJ2-3 | NA | NA | TRBV2 | CASSDIVLGGTDTQYF | TGTGCCAGCAGTGATATTGTATTGGGGGGCACAGATACGCAGTATTTT
16 | TRBJ2-7 | NA | NA | TRBV6-5 | CASSYSNQFKIYEQYF | TGTGCCAGCAGTTACTCGAACCAATTTAAGATTTACGAGCAGTACTTC